This record concerns one T cell receptor (beta chain) sequence. This record belongs to a study of blood T cell repertoires in COVID-19. Turning to the study itself: Sites in the United States, Italy and Spain provided acute and convalescent COVID-19 samples. T cells, B-cell-depleted T cells, or PBMCs provided the cDNA or gDNA that served as material.

Germline CDR1 is SGHNT and CDR2 is YENEEA. The J segment lost 2 bases and the V segment lost 5 bases, leaving 3 bases of the junction unmatched. There are 15 residues in the CDR3. In the original analysis: Counts of nucleated cells, estimated from reference gene primer amplification, were obtained. TCRdb keeps only in-frame clones here, not all; method: immunoSEQ multiplex PCR. V, J and clone size reflect that table, while D and trimming were determined from the DNA. This table has 100,000 or so clones, roughly 86% appearing once. The sequenced material came from peripheral blood. This clonotype was obtained from a woman in her twenties or thirties with acute or convalescent COVID-19. V gene TRBV11-3 combines with J gene TRBJ1-4; 9 bases agree with TRBD1. The CDR3 spells CASSQQGATNEKLFF. CDR3 DNA sequence: TGTGCCAGCAGCCAACAGGGGGCGACTAATGAAAAACTGTTTTTT.